This TCR beta chain was profiled in a study of persistence of HIV-infected CD4 T cells. The libraries were made with immunoSEQ version 4 in survey mode. Method: immunoSEQ multiplex PCR; TCRdb's copy keeps in-frame clones and lacks some. Of 15,000 to 25,000 clones in the sample, roughly 74% are singletons; the top ten hold almost 7%. V was trimmed by 0 bases and J by 2 bases, leaving 9 bases between them. The CDR3 runs 14 residues. CDR1 is SGDLS and CDR2 is YYNGEE in the germline V gene. Lysates of CMV-infected fibroblasts at around 9.1 ug/mL stimulated these cells. Responding CD4+ T cells were sorted by upregulation of both CD40 ligand and CD69. About this clone itself: Its antigen remains unknown.

The specimen comprised CD4+ T cells sorted from PBMCs after roughly 18-hour stimulation, sampled from a patient who received antiretroviral therapy. The source is an adult man with HIV who was CMV-seropositive. The rearrangement joins TRBV9 to TRBJ2-7; D not certain. The CDR3 DNA reads TGTGCCAGCAGCGTAGGTCCCAGTCCCTACGAGCAGTACTTC. Translation gives CASSVGPSPYEQYF.